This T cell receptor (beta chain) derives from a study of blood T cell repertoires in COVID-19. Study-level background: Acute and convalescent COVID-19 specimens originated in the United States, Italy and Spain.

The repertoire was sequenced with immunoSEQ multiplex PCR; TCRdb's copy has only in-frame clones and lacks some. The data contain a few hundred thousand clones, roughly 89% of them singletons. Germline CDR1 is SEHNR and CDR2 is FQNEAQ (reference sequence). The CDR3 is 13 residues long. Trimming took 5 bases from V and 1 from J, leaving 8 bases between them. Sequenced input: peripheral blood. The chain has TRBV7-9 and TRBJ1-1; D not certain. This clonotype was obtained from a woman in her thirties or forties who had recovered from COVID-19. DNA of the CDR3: TGTGCCAGCAGCCACACCGCGAACACTGAAGCTTTCTTT. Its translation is CASSHTANTEAFF.